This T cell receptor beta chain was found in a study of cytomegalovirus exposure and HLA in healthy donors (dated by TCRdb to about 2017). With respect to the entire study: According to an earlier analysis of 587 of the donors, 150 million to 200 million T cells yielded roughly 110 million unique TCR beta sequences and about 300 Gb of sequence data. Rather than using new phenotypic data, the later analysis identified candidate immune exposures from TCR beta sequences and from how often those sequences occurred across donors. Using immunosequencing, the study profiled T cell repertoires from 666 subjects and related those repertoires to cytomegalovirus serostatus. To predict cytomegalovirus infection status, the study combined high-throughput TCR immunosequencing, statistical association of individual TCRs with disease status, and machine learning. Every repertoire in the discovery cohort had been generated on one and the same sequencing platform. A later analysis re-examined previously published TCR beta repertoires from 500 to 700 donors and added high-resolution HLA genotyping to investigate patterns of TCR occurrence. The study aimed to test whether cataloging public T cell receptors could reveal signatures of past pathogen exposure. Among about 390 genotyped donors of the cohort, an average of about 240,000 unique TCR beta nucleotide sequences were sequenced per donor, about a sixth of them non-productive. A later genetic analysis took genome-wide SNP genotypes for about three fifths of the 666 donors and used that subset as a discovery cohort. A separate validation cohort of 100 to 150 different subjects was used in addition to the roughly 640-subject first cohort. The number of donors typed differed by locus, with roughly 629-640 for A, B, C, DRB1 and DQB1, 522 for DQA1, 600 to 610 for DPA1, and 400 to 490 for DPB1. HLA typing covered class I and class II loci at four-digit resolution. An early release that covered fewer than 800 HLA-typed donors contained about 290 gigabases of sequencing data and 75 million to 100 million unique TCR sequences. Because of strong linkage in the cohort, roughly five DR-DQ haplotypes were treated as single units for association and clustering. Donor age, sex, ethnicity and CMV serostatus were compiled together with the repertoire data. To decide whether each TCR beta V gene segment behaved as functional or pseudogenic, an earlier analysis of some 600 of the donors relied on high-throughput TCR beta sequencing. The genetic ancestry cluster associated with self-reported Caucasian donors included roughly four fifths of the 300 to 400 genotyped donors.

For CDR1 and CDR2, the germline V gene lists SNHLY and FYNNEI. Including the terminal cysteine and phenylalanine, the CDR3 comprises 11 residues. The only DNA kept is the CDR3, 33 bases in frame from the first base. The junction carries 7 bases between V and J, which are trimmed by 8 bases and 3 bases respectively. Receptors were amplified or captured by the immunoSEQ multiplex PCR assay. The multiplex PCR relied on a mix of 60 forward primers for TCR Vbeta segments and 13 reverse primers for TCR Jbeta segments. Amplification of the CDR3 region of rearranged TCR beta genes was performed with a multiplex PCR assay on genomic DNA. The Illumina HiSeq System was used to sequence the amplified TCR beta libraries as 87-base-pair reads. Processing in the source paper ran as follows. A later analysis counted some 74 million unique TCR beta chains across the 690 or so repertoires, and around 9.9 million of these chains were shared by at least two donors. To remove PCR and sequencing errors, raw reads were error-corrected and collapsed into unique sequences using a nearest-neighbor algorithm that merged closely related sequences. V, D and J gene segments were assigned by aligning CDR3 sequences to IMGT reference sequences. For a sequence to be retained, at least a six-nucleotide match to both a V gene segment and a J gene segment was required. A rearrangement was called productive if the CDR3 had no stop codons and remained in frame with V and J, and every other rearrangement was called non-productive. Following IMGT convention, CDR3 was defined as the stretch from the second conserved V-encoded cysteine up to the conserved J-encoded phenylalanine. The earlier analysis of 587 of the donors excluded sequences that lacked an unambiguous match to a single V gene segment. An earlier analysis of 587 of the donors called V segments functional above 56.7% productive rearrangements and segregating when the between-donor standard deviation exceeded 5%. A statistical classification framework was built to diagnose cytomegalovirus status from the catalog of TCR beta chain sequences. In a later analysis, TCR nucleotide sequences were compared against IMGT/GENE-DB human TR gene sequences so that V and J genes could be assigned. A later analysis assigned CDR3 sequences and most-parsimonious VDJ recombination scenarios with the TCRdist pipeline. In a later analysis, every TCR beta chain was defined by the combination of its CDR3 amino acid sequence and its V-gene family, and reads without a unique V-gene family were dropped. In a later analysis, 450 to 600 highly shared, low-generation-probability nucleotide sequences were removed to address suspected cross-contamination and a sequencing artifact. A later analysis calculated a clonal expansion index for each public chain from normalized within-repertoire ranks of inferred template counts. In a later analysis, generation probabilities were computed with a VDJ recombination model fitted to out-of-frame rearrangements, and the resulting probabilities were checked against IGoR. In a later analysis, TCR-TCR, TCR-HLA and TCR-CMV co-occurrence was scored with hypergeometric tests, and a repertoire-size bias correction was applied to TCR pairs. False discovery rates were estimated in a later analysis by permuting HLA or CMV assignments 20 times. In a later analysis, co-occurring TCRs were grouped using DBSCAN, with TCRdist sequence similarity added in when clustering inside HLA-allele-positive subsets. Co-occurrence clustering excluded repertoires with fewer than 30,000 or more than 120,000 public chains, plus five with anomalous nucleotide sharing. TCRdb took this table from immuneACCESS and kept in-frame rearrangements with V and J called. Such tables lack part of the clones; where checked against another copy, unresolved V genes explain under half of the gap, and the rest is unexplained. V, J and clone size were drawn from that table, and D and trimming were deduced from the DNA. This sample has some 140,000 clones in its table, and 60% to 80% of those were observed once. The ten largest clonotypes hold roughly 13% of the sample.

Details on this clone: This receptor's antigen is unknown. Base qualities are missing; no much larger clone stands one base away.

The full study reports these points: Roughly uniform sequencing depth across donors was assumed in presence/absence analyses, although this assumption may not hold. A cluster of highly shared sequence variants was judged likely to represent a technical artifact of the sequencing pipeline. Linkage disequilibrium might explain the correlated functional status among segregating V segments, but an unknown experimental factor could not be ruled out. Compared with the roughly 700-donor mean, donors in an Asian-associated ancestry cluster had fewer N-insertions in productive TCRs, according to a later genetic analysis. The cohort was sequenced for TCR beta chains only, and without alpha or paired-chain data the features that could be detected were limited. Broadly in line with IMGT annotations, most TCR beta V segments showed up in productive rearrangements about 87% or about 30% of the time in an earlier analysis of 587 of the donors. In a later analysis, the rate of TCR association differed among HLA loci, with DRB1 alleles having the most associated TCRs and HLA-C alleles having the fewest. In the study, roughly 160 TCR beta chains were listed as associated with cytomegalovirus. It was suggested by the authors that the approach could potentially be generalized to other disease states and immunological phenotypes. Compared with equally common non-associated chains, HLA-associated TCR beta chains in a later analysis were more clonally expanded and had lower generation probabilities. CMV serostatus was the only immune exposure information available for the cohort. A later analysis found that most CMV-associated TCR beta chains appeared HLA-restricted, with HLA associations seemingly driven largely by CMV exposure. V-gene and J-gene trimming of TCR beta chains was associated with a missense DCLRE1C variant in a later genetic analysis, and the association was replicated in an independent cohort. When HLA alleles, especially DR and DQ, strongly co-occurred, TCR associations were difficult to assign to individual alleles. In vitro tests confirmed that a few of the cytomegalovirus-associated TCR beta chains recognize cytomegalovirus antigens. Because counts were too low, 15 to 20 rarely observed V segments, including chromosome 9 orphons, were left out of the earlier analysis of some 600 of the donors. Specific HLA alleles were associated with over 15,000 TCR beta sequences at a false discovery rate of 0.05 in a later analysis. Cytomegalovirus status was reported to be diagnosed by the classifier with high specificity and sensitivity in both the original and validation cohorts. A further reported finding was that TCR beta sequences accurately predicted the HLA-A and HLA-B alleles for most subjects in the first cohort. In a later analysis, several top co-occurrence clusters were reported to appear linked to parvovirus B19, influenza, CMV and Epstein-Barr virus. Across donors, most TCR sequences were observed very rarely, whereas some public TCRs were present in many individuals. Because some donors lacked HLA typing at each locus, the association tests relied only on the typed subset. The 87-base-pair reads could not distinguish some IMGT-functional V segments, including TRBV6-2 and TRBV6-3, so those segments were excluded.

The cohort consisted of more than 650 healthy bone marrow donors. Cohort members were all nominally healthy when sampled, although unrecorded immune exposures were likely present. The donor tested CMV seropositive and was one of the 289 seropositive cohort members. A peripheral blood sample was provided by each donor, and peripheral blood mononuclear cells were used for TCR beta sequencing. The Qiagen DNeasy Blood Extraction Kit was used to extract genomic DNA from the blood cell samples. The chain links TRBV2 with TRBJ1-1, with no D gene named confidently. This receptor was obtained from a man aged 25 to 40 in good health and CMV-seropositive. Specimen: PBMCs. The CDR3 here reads CASRRDTEAFF. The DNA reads TGTGCCAGCCGACGGGACACTGAAGCTTTCTTT.